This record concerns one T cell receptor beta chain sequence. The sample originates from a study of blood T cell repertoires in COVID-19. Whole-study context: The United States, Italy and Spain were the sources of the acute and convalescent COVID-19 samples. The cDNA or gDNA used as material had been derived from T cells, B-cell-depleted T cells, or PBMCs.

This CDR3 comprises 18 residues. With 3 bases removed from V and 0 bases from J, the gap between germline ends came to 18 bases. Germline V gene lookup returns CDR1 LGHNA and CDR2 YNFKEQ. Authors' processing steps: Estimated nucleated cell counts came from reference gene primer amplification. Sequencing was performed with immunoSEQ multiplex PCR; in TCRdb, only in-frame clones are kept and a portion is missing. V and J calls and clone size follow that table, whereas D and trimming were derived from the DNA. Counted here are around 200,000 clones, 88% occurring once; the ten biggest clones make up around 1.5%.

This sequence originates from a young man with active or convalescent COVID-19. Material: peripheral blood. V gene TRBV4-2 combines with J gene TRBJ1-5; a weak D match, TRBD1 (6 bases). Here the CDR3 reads CASSQGGTGLYSNQPQHF. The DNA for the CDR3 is TGTGCCAGCAGCCAGGGTGGAACAGGGCTTTATAGCAATCAGCCCCAGCATTTT.